One and the same sample provided the 16 T cell receptor beta chains below, sequenced in a study of PD-1 blockade in classical Hodgkin lymphoma. Each patient experienced a relapse that followed autologous stem cell transplantation, and brentuximab vedotin exposure varied. Assay: immunoSEQ multiplex PCR; the TCRdb copy retains only in-frame clones and omits some. In the table there are 90,000 to 100,000 clones, approximately 92% of which are singletons. Source: peripheral blood mononuclear cells (PBMCs), taken at baseline. The receptors were sampled from a human donor with classical Hodgkin lymphoma.

The chain carries TRBV5-4 and TRBJ1-1; no firm D call. Trimming cost V 0 bases and J 8 bases, with 11 bases left between them. CDR3 length equals 13 residues. Per germline, CDR1 SGHNT and CDR2 YYREEE (reference sequence). For the CDR3, the DNA is TGTGCCAGCAGCTTGGCCTTTCAGGTCGAAGCTTTCTTT. Amino acids: CASSLAFQVEAFF.

The chain uses TRBV25-1 and TRBJ1-5; D gene unclear. The CDR3 spans 13 residues. V lost 1 base to trimming and J lost 3 bases, with 4 bases between them. Germline V CDR1 and CDR2: MGHDK, SYGVNS. The chain's CDR3 is CASSEFTNQPQHF. DNA for the CDR3: TGTGCCAGCAGTGAATTTACCAATCAGCCCCAGCATTTT.

This clone has a single count. This rearrangement joins TRBV2 to TRBJ2-5; D is undetermined. With 5 bases removed from V and 0 bases from J, the gap between germline ends came to 7 bases. Germline V gene data show CDR1 as SNHLY and CDR2 as FYNNEI. The CDR3 runs 13 residues. The CDR3 DNA reads as TGTGCCAGCAGTTACATGTACCAAGAGACCCAGTACTTC. Its translation: CASSYMYQETQYF.

The V gene is TRBV5-1, the J gene TRBJ2-1, with 14 bases fitting TRBD2. V lost 6 bases to trimming and J lost 5 bases; unmatched junction nucleotides: 13. This CDR3 contains 18 residues. Germline V gene sequence: CDR1 SGHRS, CDR2 YFSETQ. CDR3 sequence reads: CASTGTSGSGLGNNEQFF. CDR3 coding DNA: TGCGCCAGCACAGGGACTAGCGGGAGCGGTTTAGGGAACAATGAGCAGTTCTTC.

The rearrangement joins TRBV15 to TRBJ1-2; D may be TRBD1 (6 bases). Germline V gene sequence: CDR1 LNHNV, CDR2 YYDKDF (reference sequence). Trimming cost V 0 bases and J 4 bases, with 9 bases left between them. The CDR3 spans 14 residues. The CDR3 DNA is TGTGCCACCAGCAGAGAGCGAGGGGGCTATGGCTACACCTTC. This codes for CATSRERGGYGYTF.

The chain carries TRBV28 and TRBJ1-4; D gene uncertain. Trimming stripped 3 bases from V and 6 bases from J, with 5 bases between. The CDR3 sequence is 12 residues long. Germline assignment: CDR1 MDHEN and CDR2 SYDVKM. CDR3 DNA: TGTGCCAGCAGTTTTAGACATGAAAAACTGTTTTTT. Translation gives CASSFRHEKLFF.

The V gene is TRBV27, the J gene TRBJ2-7; no clear D. CDR3 length: 13 amino acids. The V and J ends lost 4 bases and 2 bases respectively, with 9 bases between them. The germline V gene has CDR1 MNHEY and CDR2 SMNVEV (reference sequence). The CDR3 reads CASSSYRTYEQYF. CDR3 sequence (DNA): TGTGCCAGCAGTTCCTACAGAACCTACGAGCAGTACTTC.

This chain links TRBV21-1 with TRBJ1-5; the D call TRBD1 from the table was never checked on the DNA. TRBV21-1 has pseudogene status. This CDR3 is 14 amino acids long. CDR3 DNA sequence: TGTGCCAGCAGTATAGGACAGACAAATCAGCCCCAGCATTTT. It translates to CASSIGQTNQPQHF.

The chain joins TRBV29-1 to TRBJ1-3; D is uncertain. The CDR3 totals 12 residues. CDR1 and CDR2 (germline): SQVTM, ANQGSEA. Trimming removed 2 bases at V and 0 bases at J, with 2 bases between. This CDR3 reads CSVELSGNTIYF. CDR3 in DNA: TGCAGCGTTGAACTCTCTGGAAACACCATATATTTT.

The chain uses TRBV5-1 and TRBJ1-2; perhaps TRBD1 as D (5 bases). CDR1 SGHRS and CDR2 YFSETQ come from the germline V gene. Trimming removed 4 bases at V and 4 bases at J, with 14 bases between. This CDR3 region has 14 residues. CDR3 in amino acids: CASSPQQEIYGYTF. CDR3 nucleotides: TGCGCCAGCAGCCCCCAACAGGAAATCTATGGCTACACCTTC.

This chain connects TRBV6-6 to TRBJ1-1; no clear D. Trimming stripped 1 base from V and 3 bases from J, with 9 bases between. The CDR3 is 14 amino acids. From germline, CDR1 is MNHNY and CDR2 SVGAGI (reference sequence). The chain's CDR3 is CASSYLGFHTEAFF. CDR3 DNA: TGTGCCAGCAGTTACTTAGGTTTCCACACTGAAGCTTTCTTT.

The V call is TRBV4-1, the J call TRBJ1-4, with D perhaps matching TRBD1 (5 bases). The germline V gene has CDR1 MGHRA and CDR2 YSYEKL. CDR3 length equals 17 residues. V shed 4 bases and J shed 1 base, with 16 bases lying between them. The chain's CDR3 is CASSRPGREKTNEKLFF. DNA for the CDR3: TGCGCCAGCAGCCGACCGGGACGGGAAAAAACTAATGAAAAACTGTTTTTT.

This clone was counted a single time. The CDR3 DNA sequence: TGTGCCAGCAGTTTGTCACGCGCTGAAGCTTTCTTT. Translation gives CASSLSRAEAFF. The genes are TRBV27 and TRBJ1-1; D not resolved. V was trimmed by 3 bases and J by 6 bases, leaving 8 bases between them. The CDR3 spans 12 residues. CDR1 and CDR2 (germline): MNHEY, SMNVEV (reference sequence).

The V and J genes are TRBV30 and TRBJ1-6, with 7 positions matching TRBD1. The CDR3 contains 14 residues. Germline values: CDR1 GTSNPN, CDR2 SVGIG (reference sequence). V shed 3 bases and J 6 bases; nucleotides not matched to a gene: 5. CDR3 protein: CAWRPGQFNSPLHF. DNA of the CDR3: TGTGCCTGGAGACCGGGACAGTTTAATTCACCCCTCCACTTT.

The J gene is TRBJ1-5, the V gene TRBV2, with TRBD1 identical over 8 bases. This CDR3 has 14 residues. Germline V CDR1 and CDR2: SNHLY, FYNNEI. The junction had 6 bases not matched to a gene; V was cut back by 6 bases and J by 5 bases. CDR3 amino acids: CASSRQGHDQPQHF. The CDR3 region has the DNA TGTGCCAGCAGCAGACAGGGGCACGATCAGCCCCAGCATTTT.

V and J are TRBV7-3 and TRBJ2-1, with 9 bases lining up with TRBD2. V shed 2 bases, J shed 7 bases, and the junction held 9 bases outside the gene matches. Germline V gene data show CDR1 as SGHTA and CDR2 as FQGTGA. The CDR3 is made up of 16 amino acids. DNA for the CDR3: TGTGCCAGCAGCTTAGCGGGAGGGTTTGTGAGGAATGAGCAGTTCTTC. Its protein is CASSLAGGFVRNEQFF. Filled out from reference TRBV7-3 and TRBJ2-1, the complete variable domain reads GAGVSQTPSNKVTEKGKYVELRCDPISGHTALYWYRQSLGQGPEFLIYFQGTGAADDSGLPNDRFFAVRPEGSVSTLKIQRTERGDSAVYLCASSLAGGFVRNEQFFGPGTRLTVL.